This T cell receptor (beta chain) was observed in a study of T-cell memory formation after mild COVID-19. TCRdb reanalysed the 5' RACE reads using MiXCR and keeps one entry per CDR3 protein. The sample yields hundreds of thousands of distinct CDR3 sequences, about 23% seen once. Study-level findings and limits: CM and EM subsets held most contracting CD4+ clones; EMRA held CD8+ ones.

V shed 5 bases, J shed 8 bases, and the junction held 6 bases outside the gene matches. The CDR3 is 13 residues long. Concerning this clonotype itself: What it binds is not known.

The gene calls are TRBV12-3 or TRBV12-4 and TRBJ1-2, with 9 bases lining up with TRBD1. Sequencing input: PBMCs or a T cell subset sorted from them (not recorded which). This TCR derives from an adult woman who had mild COVID-19 (a few samples of this study predate the infection). Cell type and time point are not known. The CDR3 here is CASSLDRGVGYTF. CDR3 coding DNA: TGTGCCAGCAGTCTAGACAGGGGGGTAGGCTACACCTTC.